This T cell receptor beta chain came from a study of identical twins. This clonotype was detected only a few times. CDR3 length: 15 amino acids. In germline, CDR1 is SGHNT, CDR2 YYREEE (reference sequence). The ends lost 0 bases at V and 6 bases at J; junction bases unmatched: 2. TCRdb passed the 5' RACE reads through MiXCR, listing each CDR3 protein once. The sample includes about 1.7 million distinct CDR3 sequences, about 32% of them seen just once. This rearrangement joins TRBV5-4 to TRBJ2-1, with 11 bases fitting TRBD2. The clonotype comes from a newborn girl in good health. Sequencing was carried out using cord blood. The DNA for the CDR3 is TGTGCCAGCAGCTTGGCGGGACTAGCGGCCAATGAGCAGTTCTTC. Its protein is CASSLAGLAANEQFF.